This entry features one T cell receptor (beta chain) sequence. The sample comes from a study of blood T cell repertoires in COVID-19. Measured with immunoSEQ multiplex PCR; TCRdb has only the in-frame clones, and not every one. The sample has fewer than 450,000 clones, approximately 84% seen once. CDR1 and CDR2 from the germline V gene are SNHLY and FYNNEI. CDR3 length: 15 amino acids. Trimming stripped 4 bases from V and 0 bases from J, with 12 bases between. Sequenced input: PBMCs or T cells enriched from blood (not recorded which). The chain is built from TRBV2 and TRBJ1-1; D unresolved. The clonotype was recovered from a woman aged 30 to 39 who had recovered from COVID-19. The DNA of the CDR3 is TGTGCCAGCAGTGTGCGGCCAGCACTGAACACTGAAGCTTTCTTT. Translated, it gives CASSVRPALNTEAFF.